This T cell receptor beta chain was obtained from a study of cytomegalovirus exposure and HLA in healthy donors. Across the whole study: A preliminary data release comprised about 85 million unique TCRs obtained from HLA-typed donors. Genotyping showed 75% to 90% of roughly 400 donors falling in the Caucasian-associated ancestry cluster.

Study-wide findings and caveats: Analysis was carried out at a later point, and it linked a missense DCLRE1C variant to TCR beta V- and J-gene trimming.

About this clone itself: Its antigen remains unknown.

The V gene end was trimmed by 8 bases and the J gene end by 4 bases; junction bases not matched to a gene: 9. CDR1 is MNHNS, CDR2 SASEGT, per germline. There are 14 residues in the CDR3. Both 60 Vbeta primers and 13 Jbeta primers went into the PCR. In the source study's methods: A later analysis counted 65 million to 90 million unique TCR beta chains, around 10 million shared. Clones were read by immunoSEQ multiplex PCR, and TCRdb kept only the in-frame ones, dropping some. V, J and clone size were drawn from that table, and D and trimming were deduced from the DNA. Of tens of thousands of clones in the sample, roughly 85% were seen once.

The specimen sequenced was PBMCs. The chain joins TRBV6-1 to TRBJ2-5, with TRBD1 identical over 8 bases. This TCR was recovered from a woman aged 40-49 years in good health and CMV-seropositive. The CDR3 region has the DNA TGTGCCAGCCCCTTCCAGGGGGCCACAGAGACCCAGTACTTC. Translation gives CASPFQGATETQYF.